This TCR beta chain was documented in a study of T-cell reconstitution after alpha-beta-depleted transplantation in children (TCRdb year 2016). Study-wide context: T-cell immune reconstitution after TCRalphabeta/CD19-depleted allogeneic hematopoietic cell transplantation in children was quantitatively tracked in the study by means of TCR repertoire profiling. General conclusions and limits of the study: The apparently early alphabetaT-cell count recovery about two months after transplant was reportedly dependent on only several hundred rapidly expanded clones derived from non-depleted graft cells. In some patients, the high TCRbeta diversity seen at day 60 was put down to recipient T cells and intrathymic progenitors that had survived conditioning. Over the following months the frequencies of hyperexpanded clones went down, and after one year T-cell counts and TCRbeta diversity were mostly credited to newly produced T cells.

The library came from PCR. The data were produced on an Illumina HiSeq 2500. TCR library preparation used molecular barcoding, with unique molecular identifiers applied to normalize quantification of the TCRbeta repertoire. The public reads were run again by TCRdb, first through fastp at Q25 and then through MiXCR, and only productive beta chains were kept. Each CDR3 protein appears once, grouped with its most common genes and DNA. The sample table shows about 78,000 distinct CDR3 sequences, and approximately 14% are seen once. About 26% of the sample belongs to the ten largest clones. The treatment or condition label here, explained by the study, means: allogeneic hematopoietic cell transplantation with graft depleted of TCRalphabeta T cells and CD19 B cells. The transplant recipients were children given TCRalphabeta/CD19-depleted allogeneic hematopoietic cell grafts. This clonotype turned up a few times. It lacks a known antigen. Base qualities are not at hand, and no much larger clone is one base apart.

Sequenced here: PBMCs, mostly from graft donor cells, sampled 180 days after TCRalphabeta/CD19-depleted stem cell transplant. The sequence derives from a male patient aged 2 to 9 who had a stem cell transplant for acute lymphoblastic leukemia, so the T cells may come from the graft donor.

The nucleotides are TGCAGTGCTACTACTGAGCGAAAGACCCAGTACTTC. This yields the protein CSATTERKTQYF. The chain links TRBV20-1 with TRBJ2-5; the D segment cannot be called with confidence. Trimming removed 4 bases from V and 6 bases from J, leaving 12 bases between the germline ends. Its CDR3 holds 12 amino acids, cysteine through phenylalanine. The sequence is cut down to CDR3 DNA, 36 bases in frame from base 1. According to the germline V gene (reference sequence), CDR1 reads DFQATT and CDR2 reads SNEGSKA.